The clone carrying this T cell receptor beta chain was observed once. The entry originates in a study of OX40 agonist ivuxolimab in advanced cancers. Germline assignment: CDR1 SGHTA and CDR2 FQGNSA. The CDR3 covers 12 residues. The ends were cut back, 4 bases at V and 4 bases at J, with 6 bases in the middle. Sequencing was performed with immunoSEQ multiplex PCR; in TCRdb, only in-frame clones are kept and a portion is missing. The data contain around 20,000 clones, around 70% of them singletons. The genes are TRBV7-2 and TRBJ2-3; D perhaps matches TRBD1 (5 bases). Specimen: CD4+ or CD8+ T cells sorted from blood, collected in a trial of the OX40 agonist ivuxolimab. The receptor was derived from an adult with an advanced solid tumor such as melanoma, head and neck, liver or kidney cancer. The CDR3 is CASSWTPDTQYF. In DNA, the CDR3 is TGTGCCAGCAGCTGGACACCAGATACGCAGTATTTT.